Presented here are 6 T cell receptor beta chains from one specimen sequenced in a study of shared clonotypes between healthy human individuals. The protocol was immunoSEQ multiplex PCR, while the TCRdb copy is restricted to in-frame clones and leaves out a portion. The sample holds nearly 750,000 clones, over 60% seen once. Sequenced input: memory CD4+ T cells sorted from blood. The subset is: CD45RA-negative fraction. The receptors were gathered from a woman younger than 45 in good health.

The chain links TRBV6-5 to TRBJ1-5; D ambiguous. CDR1 MNHEY and CDR2 SVGAGI come from the germline V gene. V was trimmed by 5 bases and J by 4 bases, leaving 12 bases between them. The CDR3 runs to 14 residues. CDR3 amino acids: CASSAGSPNQPQHF. The DNA for the CDR3 is TGTGCCAGCAGTGCCGGGTCACCGAATCAGCCCCAGCATTTT.

The chain employs TRBV15 and TRBJ2-7; 12 nucleotides agree with TRBD2. Germline V gene data show CDR1 as LNHNV and CDR2 as YYDKDF (reference sequence). Trimming cost V 3 bases and J 6 bases; bases outside gene matches: 6. This CDR3 has 15 amino acids. The CDR3 DNA reads as TGTGCCACCAGCAGTAGACTAGCGGGAGCTCTCGAGCAGTACTTC. Translated, it gives CATSSRLAGALEQYF.

In regard to this clone: A much larger clone lies one base from this, so it may be a read error. The rearrangement links TRBV5-4 to TRBJ2-3, with D unresolved. Looked up from germline, CDR1 is SGHNT and CDR2 is YYREEE (reference sequence). The CDR3 length is 12 residues. V was shortened by 2 bases and J by 0 bases, with 1 base between the two germline ends. The CDR3 nucleotides read TGTGCCAGCAGCTTTAGCACAGATACGCAGTATTTT. Its protein is CASSFSTDTQYF.

This chain joins TRBV5-4 and TRBJ2-1; perhaps TRBD2 as D (5 bases). V lost 0 bases, J lost 8 bases, and 12 bases lay in between. Germline CDR1 reads SGHNT; CDR2 reads YYREEE (reference sequence). This CDR3 contains 14 residues. The CDR3 region has the DNA TGTGCCAGCAGCTTGGAGGCTAGCTCGCATGAGCAGTTCTTC. This translates into CASSLEASSHEQFF.

This chain joins TRBV2 and TRBJ2-3; the match to TRBD2 covers 8 bases. The CDR3 contains 14 residues. Germline V CDR1 and CDR2: SNHLY, FYNNEI. The junction had 7 bases not matched to a gene; V was cut back by 7 bases and J by 4 bases. The CDR3 DNA sequence: TGTGCCAGCACCCCGGGACTAGGAGCAGATACGCAGTATTTT. It translates to CASTPGLGADTQYF.

The V call is TRBV28, the J call TRBJ2-6, with 7 bases aligning to TRBD2. The CDR3 contains 16 residues. Trimming cost V 10 bases and J 1 base; bases outside gene matches: 10. Germline assignment: CDR1 MDHEN and CDR2 SYDVKM. CDR3 bases: TGTGCCACTAACCTGGCGGGAGCGTCTGGGGCCAACGTCCTGACTTTC. Its translation: CATNLAGASGANVLTF.